Detailed here is one T cell receptor (beta chain). Its matching antigen is unknown. A second roughly 6 to 11 cycle PCR used barcoded and J-beta primers. Unique molecular identifiers of 12 random nucleotides labeled each cDNA. TCRdb reprocessed the 5' RACE reads with MiXCR, giving one entry per CDR3 protein. Of about 1,000,000 distinct CDR3 sequences in the sample, under 45% were seen once. These data originate in a study of blood T cells in healthy people across ages. Study-wide results and limits: Conclusively comparing naive with antigen-experienced cells was impossible with unsorted PBMCs. CMV status of donors was not determined, possibly confounding expanded clonotype changes.

The draw of peripheral blood yielded ten milliliters from each donor. Per the germline V gene, CDR1 is SGHAT and CDR2 is FQNNGV. The CDR3 runs to 15 residues. The V and J ends lost 5 bases and 1 base, in that order; junction bases with no gene match: 5. Sequencing was carried out using blood. The V gene is TRBV11-2, the J gene TRBJ2-7; 10 nucleotides agree with TRBD2. The receptor comes from a woman aged 55-69 years in good health. This chain's CDR3 is CASSQRAGGSYEQYF. Here the CDR3 DNA reads TGTGCCAGCAGCCAGAGAGCGGGAGGGTCCTACGAGCAGTACTTC. The full variable domain, with the rest looked up from reference TRBV11-2 and TRBJ2-7, is EAGVAQSPRYKIIEKRQSVAFWCNPISGHATLYWYQQILGQGPKLLIQFQNNGVVDDSQLPKDRFSAERLKGVDSTLKIQPAKLEDSAVYLCASSQRAGGSYEQYFGPGTRLTVT.